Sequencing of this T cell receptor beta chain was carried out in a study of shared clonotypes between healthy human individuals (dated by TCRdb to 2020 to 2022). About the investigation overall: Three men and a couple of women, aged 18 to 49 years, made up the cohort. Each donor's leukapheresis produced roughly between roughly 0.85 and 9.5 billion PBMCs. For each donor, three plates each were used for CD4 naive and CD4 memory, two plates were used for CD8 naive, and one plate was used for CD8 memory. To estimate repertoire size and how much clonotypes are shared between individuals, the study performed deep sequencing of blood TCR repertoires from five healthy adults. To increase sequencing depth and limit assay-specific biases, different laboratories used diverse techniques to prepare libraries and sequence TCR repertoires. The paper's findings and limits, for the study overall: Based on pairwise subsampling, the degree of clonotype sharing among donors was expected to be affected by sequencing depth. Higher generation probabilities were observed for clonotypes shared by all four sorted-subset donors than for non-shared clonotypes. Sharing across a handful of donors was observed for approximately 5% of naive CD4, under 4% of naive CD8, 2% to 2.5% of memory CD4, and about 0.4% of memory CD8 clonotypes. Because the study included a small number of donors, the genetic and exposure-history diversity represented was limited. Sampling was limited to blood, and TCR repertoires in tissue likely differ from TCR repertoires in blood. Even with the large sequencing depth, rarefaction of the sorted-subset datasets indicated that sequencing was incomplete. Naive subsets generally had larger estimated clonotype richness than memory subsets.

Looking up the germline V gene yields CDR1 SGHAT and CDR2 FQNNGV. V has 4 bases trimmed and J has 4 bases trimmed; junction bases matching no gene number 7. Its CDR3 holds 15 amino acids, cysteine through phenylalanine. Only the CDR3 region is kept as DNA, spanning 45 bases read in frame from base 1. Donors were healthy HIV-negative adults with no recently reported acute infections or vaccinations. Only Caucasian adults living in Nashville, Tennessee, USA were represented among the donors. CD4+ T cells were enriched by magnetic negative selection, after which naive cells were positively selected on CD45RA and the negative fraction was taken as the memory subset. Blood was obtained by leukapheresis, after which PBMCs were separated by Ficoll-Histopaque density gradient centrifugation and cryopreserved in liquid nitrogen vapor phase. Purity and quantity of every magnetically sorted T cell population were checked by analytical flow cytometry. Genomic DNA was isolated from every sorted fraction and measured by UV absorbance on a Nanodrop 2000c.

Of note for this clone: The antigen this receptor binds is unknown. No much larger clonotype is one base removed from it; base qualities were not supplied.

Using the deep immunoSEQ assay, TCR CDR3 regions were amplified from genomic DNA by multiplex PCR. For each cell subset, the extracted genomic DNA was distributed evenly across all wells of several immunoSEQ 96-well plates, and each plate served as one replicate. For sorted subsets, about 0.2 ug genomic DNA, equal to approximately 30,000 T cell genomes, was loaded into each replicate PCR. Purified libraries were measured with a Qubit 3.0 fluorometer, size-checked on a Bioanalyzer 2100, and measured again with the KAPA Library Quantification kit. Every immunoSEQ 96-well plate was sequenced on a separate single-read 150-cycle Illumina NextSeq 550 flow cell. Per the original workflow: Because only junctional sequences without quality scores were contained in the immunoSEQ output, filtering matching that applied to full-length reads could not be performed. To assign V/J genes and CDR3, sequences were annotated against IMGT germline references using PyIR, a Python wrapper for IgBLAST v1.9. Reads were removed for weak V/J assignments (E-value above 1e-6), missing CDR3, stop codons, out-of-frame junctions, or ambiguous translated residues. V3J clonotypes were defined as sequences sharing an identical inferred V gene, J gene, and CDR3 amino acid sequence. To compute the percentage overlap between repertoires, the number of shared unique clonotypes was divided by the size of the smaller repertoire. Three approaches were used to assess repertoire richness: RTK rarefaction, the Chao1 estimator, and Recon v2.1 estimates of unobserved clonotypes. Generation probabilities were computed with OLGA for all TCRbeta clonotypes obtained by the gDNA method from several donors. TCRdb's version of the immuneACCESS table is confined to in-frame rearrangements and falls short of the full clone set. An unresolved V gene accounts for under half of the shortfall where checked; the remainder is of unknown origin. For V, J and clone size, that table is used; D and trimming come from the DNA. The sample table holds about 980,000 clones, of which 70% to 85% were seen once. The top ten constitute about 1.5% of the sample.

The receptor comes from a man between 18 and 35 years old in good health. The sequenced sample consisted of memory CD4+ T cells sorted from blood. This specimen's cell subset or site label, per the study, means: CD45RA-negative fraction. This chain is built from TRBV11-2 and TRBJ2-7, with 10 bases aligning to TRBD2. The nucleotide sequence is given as TGTGCCAGCAGCTCTTCTAGCGGGGGTAAATACGAGCAGTACTTC. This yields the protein CASSSSSGGKYEQYF.